This T cell receptor (beta chain) came from a study of shared clonotypes between healthy human individuals. This clone has only one observation. Assay: immunoSEQ multiplex PCR; the TCRdb copy retains only in-frame clones and omits some. The table has some 2,400,000 clones, about 94% seen once. CDR1 and CDR2 from the germline V gene are MRHNA and SNTAGT. V shed 6 bases and J 1 base; nucleotides not matched to a gene: 3. The CDR3 contains 14 residues. The sequenced sample consisted of naive CD4+ T cells sorted from blood. Subset indicated: CD45RA+ positively selected. The V call is TRBV6-4, the J call TRBJ1-1; 9 bases are shared with TRBD1. The source of this sequence is a man between 18 and 29 years old in good health. The CDR3 DNA reads TGTGCCAGCAGGGACAGGGGCGGGAACACTGAAGCTTTCTTT. Its protein product is CASRDRGGNTEAFF.